What follows describes a single TCR beta chain. Its antigen is unknown. Per-base qualities were not stored, and no clone one base away is much larger. Library generation was performed with the immunoSEQ multiplex PCR assay. The table comes from immuneACCESS by way of TCRdb, which keeps in-frame sequences with V and J called. Part of the clones is missing from these tables; in studies checked, under half for an unresolved V gene and the rest for unknown reasons. Counted in this sample were about 63,000 clones; about 91% of them appeared once. The ten top clones hold around 14% of the sample. The data originate from a study of PD-1 blockade in mismatch repair-deficient tumors (dated by TCRdb to about 2017). General notes on the study: Between late 2013 and September 2016, the trial enrolled some 91 consecutive patients with over 10 mismatch repair-deficient cancer types, every one of whom had been previously treated and was progressing. Tumor-associated T cell clones were tracked in the peripheral blood of patients responding to PD-1 blockade by deep sequencing of TCR CDR3 regions. Overall study outcomes, separate from this receptor: Clones residing in the tumor, which were often undetectable in blood before treatment, expanded quickly after pembrolizumab and then contracted, generally before radiologic responses.

The CDR3 covers 15 residues, taking in both the cysteine and the phenylalanine. Left in the record is the CDR3 DNA by itself, 45 bases read in frame from the first base. Based on the germline V gene, the CDR1 and CDR2 sequences are MGHDK and SYGVNS. Clipping removes 0 bases from V and 5 bases from J, with 4 as the unmatched junction base count. Mismatch repair deficiency in every enrolled patient was established by polymerase chain reaction or immunohistochemistry. A few patients who responded to pembrolizumab therapy underwent TCR sequencing. The phase II trial prospectively evaluated PD-1 blockade with pembrolizumab in advanced mismatch repair-deficient cancers, independent of tissue of origin. Peripheral blood T cell samples were serially collected before and at multiple times after PD-1 blockade was started. Blood sampling times were reported as weeks after the first pembrolizumab dose.

The sequence joins TRBV25-1 to TRBJ2-7, with TRBD2 matching 10 junction bases. This specimen was peripheral blood, taken 52 weeks after starting pembrolizumab. The clonotype comes from an adult with mismatch repair-deficient cancer. The CDR3 region has the sequence CASSEYSGRTNEQYF. The DNA reads TGTGCCAGCAGTGAATATAGCGGGAGGACGAACGAGCAGTACTTC.